These 15 T cell receptor beta chains came from one sample sequenced in a study of T cells in Graves' hyperthyroidism and ophthalmopathy. Using RNA transcripts as the source, TCR beta CDR3 regions were amplified. HTBI primers were used for first-round RT-PCR of the TCR CDR3. MiXCR, applied by TCRdb to the multiplex PCR reads, yields one record per CDR3 protein. Of a few hundred thousand distinct CDR3 sequences listed, more than 13% were seen once; the top ten hold approximately 32%. Sequencing used blood. The source of these receptors is a woman aged 30 to 39 with Graves' hyperthyroidism.

As regards this clonotype: Germline is not matched at one junction end, which may reflect a read error. The rearrangement uses TRBV20-1 and TRBJ1-1; perhaps TRBD1 as D (5 bases). Germline V gene data show CDR1 as DFQATT and CDR2 as SNEGSKA (reference sequence). The length of the CDR3 is 13 residues. The CDR3 coding sequence is TGCAGTGCTAGAGACTTGAGGGGCACTGAAGCTTCCTTT. Its protein product is CSARDLRGTEASF.

The chain recombines TRBV5-1 with TRBJ2-1, with D uncertain. Germline V gene data show CDR1 as SGHRS and CDR2 as YFSETQ. Deletions cut 6 bases from V and 7 bases from J, with 14 bases between. The CDR3 totals 13 residues. CDR3 DNA sequence: TGCGCCAGCACTCTCACAGACCTTAATGAGCAGTTCTTC. This gives the protein CASTLTDLNEQFF.

This clonotype showed up many times. This sequence joins TRBV6-1 and TRBJ2-7, with 13 bases fitting TRBD2. The trim removed 8 bases at V and 0 bases at J, leaving 1 base unmatched. The germline V gene has CDR1 MNHNS and CDR2 SASEGT. The CDR3 extends over 14 amino acids. CDR3 nucleotide sequence: TGTGCCAGCTGGACTAGCGGGAGCTCCTACGAGCAGTACTTC. Its protein product is CASWTSGSSYEQYF.

V and J are TRBV5-1 and TRBJ2-5; 14 bases agree with TRBD2. With V trimmed by 0 bases and J by 4 bases, 8 bases remained unmatched. The CDR3 length is 18 residues. CDR1 and CDR2 (germline): SGHRS, YFSETQ. The CDR3 loop reads CASSLEGTSGSGAETQYF. The CDR3 DNA follows: TGCGCCAGCAGCTTGGAGGGGACTAGCGGGAGTGGGGCAGAGACCCAGTACTTC.

J is TRBJ2-1 and V is TRBV20-1; D ambiguous. Germline CDR1 is DFQATT and CDR2 is SNEGSKA (reference sequence). The length of the CDR3 is 13 residues. V lost 6 bases and J lost 4, with 13 bases in between. This CDR3 is CSASSDGYNEQFF. The CDR3 DNA follows: TGCAGTGCCAGCTCAGACGGTTACAATGAGCAGTTCTTC.

This clonotype was seen only a few times. The chain recombines TRBV20-1 with TRBJ1-5; D possibly corresponds to TRBD1 (6 bases). This CDR3 has 15 amino acids. V dropped 7 bases and J dropped 2 bases, with 18 bases sitting between them. The germline V gene has CDR1 DFQATT and CDR2 SNEGSKA (reference sequence). The CDR3 is CSVRRGGGRNQPQHF. The CDR3 DNA reads as TGCAGTGTTCGAAGGGGGGGCGGGCGCAATCAGCCCCAGCATTTT.

This clonotype was observed at least ten times. This chain connects TRBV20-1 to TRBJ2-7; D is possibly TRBD1 (5 bases). Germline assignment: CDR1 DFQATT and CDR2 SNEGSKA (reference sequence). CDR3 size: 12 residues. The V end lost 3 bases, the J end lost 2 bases, and 8 bases lay between the germline ends. The CDR3, as DNA: TGCAGTGCTAGGGGGCCCACCTACGAGCAGTACTTC. This encodes CSARGPTYEQYF.

This clonotype was detected many times. The genes are TRBV12-5 and TRBJ2-2; maybe TRBD1 (7 bases). From germline, CDR1 is LGHNT and CDR2 FRNRAP. The CDR3 is made up of 14 amino acids. Trimming shortened V by 1 base and J by 5 bases, and 8 bases separated the two germline ends. CDR3 in amino acids: CASGLAGGTGELFF. The CDR3 nucleotides read TGTGCTAGTGGTTTGGCAGGGGGGACCGGGGAGCTGTTTTTT.

In this sample, this clonotype turned up many times. V is TRBV5-1 and J is TRBJ1-2; 11 nucleotides agree with TRBD1. This CDR3 comprises 14 residues. Germline CDR1 is SGHRS and CDR2 is YFSETQ. After removal of 4 bases from V and 6 bases from J, the junction contained 5 bases not matched to a gene. Written as DNA, the CDR3 is TGCGCCAGCAGCCGGACAGGGGGCAATAATGGCTACACCTTC. Amino acids: CASSRTGGNNGYTF.

This clonotype has just a few counts. The V and J genes are TRBV9 and TRBJ2-3; weak D call: TRBD2 (6 bases). V was clipped by 4 bases and J by 0 bases, with 15 bases between them. CDR1 and CDR2 from the germline V gene are SGDLS and YYNGEE. CDR3 length: 16 amino acids. CDR3 nucleotide sequence: TGTGCCAGCAGCCCGCCTGGGACTGTTAGCACAGATACGCAGTATTTT. Encoded protein: CASSPPGTVSTDTQYF.

The gene calls are TRBV7-3 and TRBJ2-7; D not certain. This CDR3 has 21 residues. Germline V gives CDR1 SGHTA, CDR2 FQGTGA. The ends were cut back, 4 bases at V and 3 bases at J, with 34 bases in the middle. The CDR3 spells CASSSPAEALGRLEQCYEQYF. As DNA, the CDR3 is TGTGCCAGCAGCTCCCCGGCAGAGGCGCTAGGGCGTTTGGAACAATGCTACGAGCAGTACTTC.

This chain connects TRBV7-2 to TRBJ1-4, with unresolved D. Germline loops: CDR1 SGHTA, CDR2 FQGNSA. Deletions cut 2 bases from V and 3 bases from J, with 10 bases between. This CDR3 has 15 amino acids. CDR3 residues: CASSLRGRSNEKLFF. In DNA, the CDR3 is TGTGCCAGCAGCTTACGAGGACGGTCTAATGAAAAACTGTTTTTT.

This clonotype has ten or more counts. V is TRBV27 and J is TRBJ2-7; 9 bases match TRBD2. There are 15 residues in the CDR3. The V gene end was trimmed by 3 bases and the J gene end by 3 bases; junction bases not matched to a gene: 6. Germline V lookup: CDR1 MNHEY, CDR2 SMNVEV (reference sequence). The CDR3 spells CASSFSGTSNYEQYF. As DNA, the CDR3 is TGTGCCAGCAGTTTCTCCGGGACTAGCAACTACGAGCAGTACTTC.

This rearrangement joins TRBV7-9 to TRBJ1-2, with D tentatively TRBD1 (5 bases). Germline V gene lookup returns CDR1 SEHNR and CDR2 FQNEAQ (reference sequence). V lost 1 base, J lost 6 bases, and 9 bases lay in between. The CDR3 loop spans 13 amino acids. CDR3 in amino acids: CASSLEGDDGYTF. The DNA for the CDR3 is TGTGCCAGCAGCTTAGAAGGGGACGATGGCTACACCTTC.

This clonotype has a handful of counts. V is TRBV20-1 and J is TRBJ2-1; D gene ambiguous. Trimming pared 3 bases from V and 13 bases from J, leaving 10 bases between. The germline V gene encodes CDR1 DFQATT and CDR2 SNEGSKA (reference sequence). The CDR3 extends over 10 amino acids. CDR3 protein: CSARKNLQFF. As DNA, the CDR3 is TGCAGTGCTAGGAAGAACTTACAGTTCTTC.